This entry describes one T cell receptor beta chain. This sample stems from a study of T cells after yellow fever vaccination. TCRdb recomputed calls from the 5' RACE reads with MiXCR, one row per CDR3 protein. Among some 350,000 distinct CDR3 sequences listed, 11% were seen once. The V gene's germline CDR1 is PRHDT and CDR2 FYEKMQ (reference sequence). The CDR3 length is 13 residues. V lost 5 bases to trimming and J lost 10 bases, with 12 bases between them. The chain couples TRBV13 to TRBJ1-6, with D hard to call. The sample was PBMCs, taken on the day of the first yellow fever vaccination. This TCR came from a man between 18 and 35 years old who received the YFV17D yellow fever vaccine. DNA for the CDR3: TGTGCCAGCAGCCCAGACCCCGGGTCACCCCTCCACTTT. Translated, it gives CASSPDPGSPLHF. The variable domain in full, with the rest retrieved from reference TRBV13 and TRBJ1-6, is AAGVIQSPRHLIKEKRETATLKCYPIPRHDTVYWYQQGPGQDPQFLISFYEKMQSDKGSIPDRFSAQQFSDYHSELNMSSLELGDSALYFCASSPDPGSPLHFGNGTRLTVT.